Listed here is a single T cell receptor beta chain. Its specificity is unknown. The sample belongs to a study of graft-versus-host responses after intestinal transplantation. Study in general: Recipients received multivisceral, liver-intestinal, or isolated intestinal transplants.

Sequencing was performed with immunoSEQ multiplex PCR; in TCRdb, only in-frame clones are kept and a portion is missing. The data hold roughly 99,000 clones, with under 95% observed a single time. Trimming cost V 4 bases and J 5 bases, with 20 bases left between them. The CDR3 contains 16 residues. From germline, CDR1 is MGHRA and CDR2 YSYEKL. Findings and caveats of the study: Detection of GvH clones occurred in recipient marrow, and some had their first appearance in ileum or blood. Where graft-donor T cell macrochimerism was present, patients had high graft-versus-host to host-versus-graft clonal ratios in allografts. Association was observed between peak circulating GvH clone levels and early post-transplant HvG declines.

This chain uses TRBV4-1 with TRBJ2-5, with D possibly being TRBD2 (5 bases). The clonotype comes from a human donor who was the organ donor for an intestinal transplant. The sample here was unstimulated CD8+ T cells sorted from spleen or lymph node cells, taken before transplant. CDR3 residues: CASSPGGRTPTETQYF. The CDR3 DNA sequence: TGCGCCAGCAGCCCAGGAGGTAGGACCCCCACGGAGACCCAGTACTTC.